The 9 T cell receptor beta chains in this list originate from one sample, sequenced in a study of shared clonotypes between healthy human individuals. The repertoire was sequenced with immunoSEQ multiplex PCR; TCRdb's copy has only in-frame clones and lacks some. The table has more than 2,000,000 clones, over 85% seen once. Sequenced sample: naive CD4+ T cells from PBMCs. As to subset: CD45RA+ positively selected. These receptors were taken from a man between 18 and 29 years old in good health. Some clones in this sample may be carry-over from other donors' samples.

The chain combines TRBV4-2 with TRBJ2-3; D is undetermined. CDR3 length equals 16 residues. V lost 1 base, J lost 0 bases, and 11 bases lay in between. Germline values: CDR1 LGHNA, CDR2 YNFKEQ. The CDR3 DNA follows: TGTGCCAGCAGCCAAGGACCCCGTTCTAGCACAGATACGCAGTATTTT. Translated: CASSQGPRSSTDTQYF.

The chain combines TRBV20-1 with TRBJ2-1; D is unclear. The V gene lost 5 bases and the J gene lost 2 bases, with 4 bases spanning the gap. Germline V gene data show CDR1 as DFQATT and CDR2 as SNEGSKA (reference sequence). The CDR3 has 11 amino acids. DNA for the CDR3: TGCAGTGCTTACGCCTACAATGAGCAGTTCTTC. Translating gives CSAYAYNEQFF.

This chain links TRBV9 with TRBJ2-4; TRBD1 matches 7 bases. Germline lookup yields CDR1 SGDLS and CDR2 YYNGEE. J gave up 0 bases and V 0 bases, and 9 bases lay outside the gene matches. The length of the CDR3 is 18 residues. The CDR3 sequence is CASSVGTGQRIAKNIQYF. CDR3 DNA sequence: TGTGCCAGCAGCGTAGGGACGGGACAGAGGATAGCCAAAAACATTCAGTACTTC.

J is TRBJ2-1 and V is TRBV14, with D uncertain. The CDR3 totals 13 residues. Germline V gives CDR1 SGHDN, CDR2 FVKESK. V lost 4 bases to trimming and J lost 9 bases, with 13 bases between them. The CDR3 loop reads CASSPNRVGEQFF. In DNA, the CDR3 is TGTGCCAGCAGCCCTAATCGTGTCGGTGAGCAGTTCTTC.

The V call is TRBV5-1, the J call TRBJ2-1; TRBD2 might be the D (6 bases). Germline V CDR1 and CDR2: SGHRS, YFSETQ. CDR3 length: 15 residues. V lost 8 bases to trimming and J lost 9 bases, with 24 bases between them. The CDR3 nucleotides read TGCGCCAGTGGCCCGACTAGTCTTGGGGCGGTTGAGCAGTTCTTC. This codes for CASGPTSLGAVEQFF.

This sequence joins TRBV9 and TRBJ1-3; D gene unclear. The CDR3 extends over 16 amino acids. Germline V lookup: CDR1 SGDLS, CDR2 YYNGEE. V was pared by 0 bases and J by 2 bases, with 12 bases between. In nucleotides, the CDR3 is TGTGCCAGCAGCGTAGAGTGGAGGGCTGCTGGAAACACCATATATTTT. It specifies CASSVEWRAAGNTIYF.

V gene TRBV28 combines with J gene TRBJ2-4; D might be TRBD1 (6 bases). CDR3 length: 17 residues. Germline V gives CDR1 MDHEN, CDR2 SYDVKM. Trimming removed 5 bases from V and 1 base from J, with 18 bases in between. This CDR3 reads CASSPPGTPFAKNIQYF. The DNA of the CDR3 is TGTGCCAGCAGTCCCCCGGGGACACCCTTTGCCAAAAACATTCAGTACTTC.

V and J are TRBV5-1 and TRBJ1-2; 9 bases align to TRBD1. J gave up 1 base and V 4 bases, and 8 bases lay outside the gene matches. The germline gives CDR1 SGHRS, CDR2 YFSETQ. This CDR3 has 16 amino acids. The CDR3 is CASSPLTGGHNYGYTF. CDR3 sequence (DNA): TGCGCCAGCAGCCCGCTAACAGGGGGCCATAACTATGGCTACACCTTC.

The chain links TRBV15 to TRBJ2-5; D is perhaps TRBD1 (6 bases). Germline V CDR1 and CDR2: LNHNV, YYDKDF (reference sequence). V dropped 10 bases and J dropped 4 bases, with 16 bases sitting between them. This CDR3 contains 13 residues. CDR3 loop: CAIGQGLRETQYF. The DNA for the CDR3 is TGTGCCATAGGGCAGGGGTTGCGAGAGACCCAGTACTTC.